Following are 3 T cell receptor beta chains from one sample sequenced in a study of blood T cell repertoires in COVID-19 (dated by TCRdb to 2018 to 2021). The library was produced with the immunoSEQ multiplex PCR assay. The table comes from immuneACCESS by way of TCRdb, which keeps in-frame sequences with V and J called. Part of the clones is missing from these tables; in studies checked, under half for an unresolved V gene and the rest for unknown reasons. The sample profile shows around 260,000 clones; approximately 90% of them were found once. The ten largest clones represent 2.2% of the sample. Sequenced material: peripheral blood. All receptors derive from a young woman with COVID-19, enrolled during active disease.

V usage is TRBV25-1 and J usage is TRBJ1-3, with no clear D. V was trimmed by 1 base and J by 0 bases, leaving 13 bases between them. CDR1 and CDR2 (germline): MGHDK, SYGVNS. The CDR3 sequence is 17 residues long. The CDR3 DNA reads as TGTGCCAGCAGTGAATCCCTAGACGCCAGCTCTGGAAACACCATATATTTT. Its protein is CASSESLDASSGNTIYF.

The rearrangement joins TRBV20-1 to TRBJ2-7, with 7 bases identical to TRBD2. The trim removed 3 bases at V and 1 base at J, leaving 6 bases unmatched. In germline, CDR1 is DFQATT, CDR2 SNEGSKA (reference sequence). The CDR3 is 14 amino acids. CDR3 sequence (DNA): TGCAGTGCTAGTAGGTATAGCGGGTCCTACGAGCAGTACTTC. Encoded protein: CSASRYSGSYEQYF.

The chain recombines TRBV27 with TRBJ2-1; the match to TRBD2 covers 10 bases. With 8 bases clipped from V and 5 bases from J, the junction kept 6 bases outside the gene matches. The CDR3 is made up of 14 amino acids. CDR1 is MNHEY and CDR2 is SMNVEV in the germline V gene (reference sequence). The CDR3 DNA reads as TGTGCCAGCCATGCTAGCGGGGGAAACAATGAGCAGTTCTTC. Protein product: CASHASGGNNEQFF.